The 31 T cell receptor beta chains below were found in one sample sequenced in a study of identical twins. Via MiXCR, TCRdb re-called the 5' RACE reads, giving one row per CDR3 protein. The sample has just under 650,000 distinct CDR3 sequences, roughly 6.6% seen once. In addition, the sample was reused for a study of yellow fever vaccine responses in identical twins.

Sequences were obtained from PBMCs. The receptor source for this set is a woman between 18 and 29 years old in good health.

This clonotype was detected many times. The rearrangement uses TRBV3-1 and TRBJ1-1; a weak D match, TRBD1 (6 bases). V lost 0 bases and J 10 bases, leaving 12 bases between the germline ends. CDR3 length: 13 amino acids. Germline CDR1 is LGHDT and CDR2 is YNNKEL (reference sequence). CDR3 nucleotides: TGTGCCAGCAGCCAAGATTGGGGGCTTGGAGCTTTCTTT. It specifies CASSQDWGLGAFF.

The table lists this clonotype with many counts. The chain uses TRBV20-1 and TRBJ2-5, with TRBD2 identical over 11 bases. This CDR3 has 14 amino acids. In germline, CDR1 is DFQATT, CDR2 SNEGSKA (reference sequence). V lost 2 bases and J lost 5; bases outside the gene matches: 4. CDR3 region: CSARLAGGLETQYF. CDR3 DNA sequence: TGCAGTGCTAGACTAGCGGGAGGTTTGGAGACCCAGTACTTC.

Many counts were recorded for this clonotype. The rearrangement uses TRBV6-1 and TRBJ1-3, with TRBD1 as a possible D gene (6 bases). Germline CDR1 MNHNS, CDR2 SASEGT. Between the trimmed V and J ends, which lost 7 bases and 8 bases, there was a span of 18 bases. The CDR3 is 14 residues long. CDR3 sequence reads: CASTDERGGDTIYF. The CDR3, as DNA: TGTGCCAGCACCGACGAAAGGGGGGGGGACACCATATATTTT.

In its sample, this clonotype was seen many times. The genes are TRBV27 and TRBJ2-3, with unresolved D. Germline CDR1 MNHEY, CDR2 SMNVEV (reference sequence). The CDR3 runs 15 residues. V was clipped by 3 bases and J by 1 base, with 11 bases between them. The CDR3 loop reads CASSFRMTGTDTQYF. CDR3 nucleotide sequence: TGTGCCAGCAGTTTCCGAATGACTGGCACAGATACGCAGTATTTT.

This clonotype was detected only a few times. V and J are TRBV5-1 and TRBJ1-2, with D unresolved. The CDR3 is made up of 13 amino acids. V was pared by 1 base and J by 6 bases, with 10 bases between. Germline loops: CDR1 SGHRS, CDR2 YFSETQ. Here the CDR3 reads CASSLMGRHGYTF. CDR3 in DNA: TGCGCCAGCAGCTTGATGGGGAGGCATGGCTACACCTTC.

The V gene is TRBV29-1, the J gene TRBJ2-7; D may correspond to TRBD1 or TRBD2 (5 bases each). CDR3 size: 14 residues. Trimming stripped 5 bases from V and 3 bases from J, with 17 bases between. In germline, CDR1 is SQVTM, CDR2 ANQGSEA. The chain's CDR3 is CSVRGSLELYEQYV. CDR3 DNA: TGCAGCGTTCGGGGCAGCTTGGAACTCTACGAGCAGTACGTC.

The gene calls are TRBV5-4 and TRBJ2-5, with 13 bases lining up with TRBD2. V lost 4 bases to trimming and J lost 2 bases; unmatched junction nucleotides: 5. CDR1 and CDR2 from the germline V gene are SGHNT and YYREEE (reference sequence). The CDR3 contains 16 residues. CDR3 residues: CASSLGTSGAQETQYF. The CDR3 bases are TGTGCCAGCAGCCTTGGGACTAGCGGGGCTCAAGAGACCCAGTACTTC.

The table lists this clonotype with a few counts. V usage is TRBV5-1 and J usage is TRBJ2-7, with a possible D match to TRBD2 (7 bases). There are 17 residues in the CDR3. Germline V lookup: CDR1 SGHRS, CDR2 YFSETQ. The V end was cut by 5 bases, the J end by 4 bases, with 25 bases between. The CDR3: CASRLKPAGARDYEQYF. CDR3 nucleotides: TGCGCCAGCAGACTGAAACCGGCGGGGGCGAGAGATTACGAGCAGTACTTC.

This clonotype was seen repeatedly, ten times or more. The chain is built from TRBV12-3 or TRBV12-4 and TRBJ1-1; D gene uncertain. Between the trimmed V and J ends, which lost 5 bases and 8 bases, there was a span of 15 bases. This CDR3 region has 13 residues. CDR3: CASSPDTVREAFF. The CDR3, as DNA: TGTGCCAGCAGTCCCGACACAGTTCGAGAAGCTTTCTTT.

This clonotype was counted a single time. This chain links TRBV7-2 with TRBJ2-1; 9 bases agree with TRBD2. J was trimmed by 4 bases and V by 5 bases; bases with no gene match: 9. CDR1 and CDR2 (germline): SGHTA, FQGNSA. The CDR3 is 16 amino acids. The CDR3 nucleotides are TGTGCCAGCAGCGGAAGGAGCGGGGGGCTTTACAATGAGCAGTTCTTC. It yields the protein CASSGRSGGLYNEQFF.

This clonotype was seen more than once but under ten times. The V call is TRBV7-9, the J call TRBJ2-1, with D unresolved. Trimming removed 5 bases from V and 0 bases from J, with 17 bases in between. CDR1 is SEHNR and CDR2 is FQNEAQ in the germline V gene (reference sequence). There are 17 residues in the CDR3. Written as DNA, the CDR3 is TGTGCCAGCAGCCGCACCCTCGGGTCCAGCTCCTACAATGAGCAGTTCTTC. Translated, it gives CASSRTLGSSSYNEQFF.

This clonotype turned up a few times. The DNA of the CDR3 is TGCGCCAGCAGCCAAGACCCTGGCGGGGGCCTCCGGGATACGCAGTATTTT. Translated, it gives CASSQDPGGGLRDTQYF. The chain recombines TRBV4-1 with TRBJ2-3, with D possibly matching TRBD2 (7 bases). Germline V gives CDR1 MGHRA, CDR2 YSYEKL. The CDR3 consists of 17 residues. V was pared by 0 bases and J by 6 bases, with 19 bases between.

Ten or more counts support this clonotype. The chain carries TRBV12-3 or TRBV12-4 and TRBJ2-7; 13 bases align to TRBD2. Trimming cost V 6 bases and J 5 bases; bases outside gene matches: 7. The CDR3 totals 15 residues. The chain's CDR3 is CASSLGTSGNNEQYF. The CDR3 DNA follows: TGTGCCAGCAGCCTTGGGACTAGCGGGAACAACGAGCAGTACTTC.

This clonotype was picked up many times. This rearrangement joins TRBV20-1 to TRBJ2-7; perhaps TRBD2 as D (5 bases). The V gene lost 6 bases and the J gene lost 1 base, with 13 bases spanning the gap. The CDR3 totals 13 residues. Germline V gene data show CDR1 as DFQATT and CDR2 as SNEGSKA (reference sequence). The CDR3 here is CSAKRRVSYEQYF. In DNA, the CDR3 is TGCAGTGCCAAGAGGCGGGTTTCCTACGAGCAGTACTTC.

The rearrangement joins TRBV7-9 to TRBJ1-4; 9 nucleotides match TRBD1. Germline V CDR1 and CDR2: SEHNR, FQNEAQ (reference sequence). V gave up 5 bases and J gave up 5 bases; unmatched junction bases: 6. The CDR3 contains 15 residues. The CDR3 bases are TGTGCCAGCAGCGTGGGACAGGGACTAAATGAAAAACTGTTTTTT. Translating gives CASSVGQGLNEKLFF.

In this sample, this clonotype turned up many times. V is TRBV12-3 or TRBV12-4 and J is TRBJ1-1, with no clear D. V gave up 1 base and J gave up 4 bases, with 7 bases separating them. The CDR3 has 13 residues. CDR3 amino acids: CASSLVPGTEAFF. Here the CDR3 DNA reads TGTGCCAGCAGTTTAGTTCCGGGCACTGAAGCTTTCTTT.

A few counts support this clonotype. The chain carries TRBV5-1 and TRBJ2-1; D is ambiguous. V shed 0 bases and J shed 4 bases, with 11 bases lying between them. Germline V gene data show CDR1 as SGHRS and CDR2 as YFSETQ. The CDR3 extends over 15 amino acids. The CDR3: CASSLVRTAYNEQFF. The CDR3 nucleotides read TGCGCCAGCAGCTTGGTCCGGACCGCATACAATGAGCAGTTCTTC. Supplemented by reference TRBV5-1 and TRBJ2-1, the full variable domain reads KAGVTQTPRYLIKTRGQQVTLSCSPISGHRSVSWYQQTPGQGLQFLFEYFSETQRNKGNFPGRFSGRQFSNSRSEMNVSTLELGDSALYLCASSLVRTAYNEQFFGPGTRLTVL.

The chain uses TRBV5-1 and TRBJ2-3, with TRBD1 identical over 11 bases. The CDR3 has 17 residues. Germline trimming cut 4 bases from V and 3 bases from J; bases unmatched to any gene: 10. Germline V gives CDR1 SGHRS, CDR2 YFSETQ. The CDR3 protein is CASSKGQGAEATDTQYF. In DNA form, the CDR3 reads TGCGCCAGCAGCAAAGGACAGGGGGCCGAAGCGACAGATACGCAGTATTTT.

This clonotype was counted at least ten times. The V and J genes are TRBV15 and TRBJ1-3; TRBD1 might be the D (5 bases). The CDR3 consists of 15 residues. CDR1 is LNHNV and CDR2 is YYDKDF in the germline V gene (reference sequence). Trimming stripped 6 bases from V and 3 bases from J, with 15 bases between. The CDR3 here is CATSQLGGVGNTIYF. For the CDR3, the DNA is TGTGCCACCAGTCAACTGGGGGGGGTTGGAAACACCATATATTTT.

This chain's CDR3 is CASSQRRGVQETQYF. CDR3 coding DNA: TGCGCCAGCAGCCAACGGCGGGGGGTTCAAGAGACCCAGTACTTC. This chain links TRBV4-1 with TRBJ2-5; 8 nucleotides align to TRBD2. This CDR3 contains 15 residues. Germline V gives CDR1 MGHRA, CDR2 YSYEKL. V trimming: 2 bases; J trimming: 2 bases; junction bases outside the gene matches: 4.

This clonotype was picked up a small number of times. The chain joins TRBV7-9 to TRBJ1-4; TRBD1 agrees at 7 bases. CDR3 length: 16 residues. Trimming cost V 5 bases and J 0 bases; bases outside gene matches: 6. Germline V gene sequence: CDR1 SEHNR, CDR2 FQNEAQ (reference sequence). CDR3 nucleotide sequence: TGTGCCAGCAGCCGTAGGACAGGCACAACTAATGAAAAACTGTTTTTT. Translated: CASSRRTGTTNEKLFF.

This clonotype has at least ten counts. This chain uses TRBV9 with TRBJ1-2, with 7 bases that match TRBD1. Trimming at V came to 2 bases and at J to 4 bases, leaving 8 bases not matched to a gene. This CDR3 comprises 15 residues. Germline CDR1 reads SGDLS; CDR2 reads YYNGEE. CDR3 in amino acids: CASSVTGTDPYGYTF. In nucleotides, the CDR3 is TGTGCCAGCAGCGTTACAGGGACAGACCCCTATGGCTACACCTTC.

The V gene is TRBV29-1, the J gene TRBJ2-5; TRBD1 matches 12 bases. V lost 6 bases to trimming and J lost 5 bases; unmatched junction nucleotides: 7. The CDR3 totals 14 residues. Germline V lookup: CDR1 SQVTM, CDR2 ANQGSEA. CDR3 region: CSVAGTGGWETQYF. DNA for the CDR3: TGCAGCGTCGCCGGGACAGGGGGCTGGGAGACCCAGTACTTC.

This clonotype was detected many times. V usage is TRBV10-3 and J usage is TRBJ1-3; D call uncertain. Germline assignment: CDR1 ENHRY and CDR2 SYGVKD. There are 12 residues in the CDR3. V was shortened by 7 bases and J by 0 bases, with 4 bases between the two germline ends. The CDR3 DNA reads as TGTGCCATCACCGACTCTGGAAACACCATATATTTT. It yields the protein CAITDSGNTIYF.

CDR3 bases: TGCGCCAGCAGCTTGGCGCGGGAGCCTTACAATGAGCAGTTCTTC. It codes for CASSLAREPYNEQFF. The rearrangement links TRBV5-1 to TRBJ2-1; 7 bases match TRBD2. V was pared by 0 bases and J by 4 bases, with 4 bases of the junction left unmatched. This CDR3 contains 15 residues. Germline CDR1 is SGHRS and CDR2 is YFSETQ.

The rearrangement joins TRBV28 to TRBJ2-6; the D is unclear. The CDR3 loop spans 15 amino acids. The V and J ends lost 5 bases and 3 bases respectively, with 11 bases between them. Germline CDR1 MDHEN, CDR2 SYDVKM. The chain's CDR3 is CASSPSLVGANVLTF. CDR3 in DNA: TGTGCCAGCAGTCCCTCTTTGGTTGGGGCCAACGTCCTGACTTTC.

The table lists this clonotype with a few counts. This sequence joins TRBV2 and TRBJ2-3, with TRBD1 identical over 9 bases. CDR1 SNHLY and CDR2 FYNNEI come from the germline V gene. The CDR3 extends over 14 amino acids. The V gene end was trimmed by 7 bases and the J gene end by 4 bases; junction bases not matched to a gene: 6. The CDR3 reads CASNTGGRADTQYF. The DNA of the CDR3 is TGTGCCAGCAACACAGGGGGCAGGGCAGATACGCAGTATTTT.

This clonotype has more than one count but fewer than ten. V and J are TRBV7-2 and TRBJ2-5; 7 nucleotides align to TRBD2. Per the germline V gene, CDR1 is SGHTA and CDR2 is FQGNSA. The CDR3 runs 16 residues. V was pared by 1 base and J by 1 base, with 6 bases of the junction left unmatched. The CDR3: CASSLGSGAGQETQYF. In DNA, the CDR3 is TGTGCCAGCAGCTTAGGCAGCGGGGCGGGCCAAGAGACCCAGTACTTC.

This clonotype was detected a few times. This chain uses TRBV28 with TRBJ1-2, with 9 bases aligning to TRBD1. The CDR3 has 14 residues. Germline trimming cut 4 bases from V and 8 bases from J; bases unmatched to any gene: 8. CDR1 and CDR2 (germline): MDHEN, SYDVKM. The CDR3 reads CASSSLQGAGGYTF. The DNA of the CDR3 is TGTGCCAGCAGTTCACTACAGGGGGCTGGAGGCTACACCTTC.

Ten or more counts support this clonotype. The rearrangement uses TRBV28 and TRBJ2-3; 13 bases map to TRBD2. Losses at the gene ends were 5 bases for V and 2 bases for J; bases not matched to a gene: 10. The CDR3 is made up of 18 amino acids. The germline V gene has CDR1 MDHEN and CDR2 SYDVKM. CDR3 protein: CASSPIGLAGEYTDTQYF. In DNA form, the CDR3 reads TGTGCCAGCAGTCCCATCGGACTAGCGGGAGAGTACACAGATACGCAGTATTTT.

This clonotype was picked up many times. V and J are TRBV12-3 or TRBV12-4 and TRBJ2-7; 10 bases match TRBD2. The CDR3 loop spans 18 amino acids. Germline trimming cut 1 base from V and 0 bases from J; bases unmatched to any gene: 9. CDR3 amino acids: CASSLESGSGRSSYEQYF. The CDR3 DNA follows: TGTGCCAGCAGTTTAGAGTCGGGTAGCGGGAGGAGCTCCTACGAGCAGTACTTC.